Here is one T cell receptor (beta chain) with its context. The sample originates from a study of blood T cell repertoires in COVID-19. Study in general: Specimens from acute and convalescent COVID-19 originated in the United States, Italy and Spain.

Only in-frame clones appear in the TCRdb table, and some are missing; sequencing was by immunoSEQ multiplex PCR. The sample records fewer than 250,000 clones, roughly 90% being singletons. Germline-derived CDR1 and CDR2 are SGHDN and FVKESK. The length of the CDR3 is 13 residues. Trimming removed 4 bases at V and 6 bases at J, with 12 bases between. This chain links TRBV14 with TRBJ1-1, with D possibly TRBD1 on 5 matching bases. Input material: peripheral blood. This TCR came from a man in his sixties or seventies with acute or convalescent COVID-19. The CDR3 loop reads CASSPRVRAEAFF. DNA of the CDR3: TGTGCCAGCAGCCCCAGGGTTCGGGCTGAAGCTTTCTTT. Using reference TRBV14 and TRBJ1-1 for the parts outside the CDR3, the full variable domain is EAGVTQFPSHSVIEKGQTVTLRCDPISGHDNLYWYRRVMGKEIKFLLHFVKESKQDESGMPNNRFLAERTGGTYSTLKVQPAELEDSGVYFCASSPRVRAEAFFGQGTRLTVV.